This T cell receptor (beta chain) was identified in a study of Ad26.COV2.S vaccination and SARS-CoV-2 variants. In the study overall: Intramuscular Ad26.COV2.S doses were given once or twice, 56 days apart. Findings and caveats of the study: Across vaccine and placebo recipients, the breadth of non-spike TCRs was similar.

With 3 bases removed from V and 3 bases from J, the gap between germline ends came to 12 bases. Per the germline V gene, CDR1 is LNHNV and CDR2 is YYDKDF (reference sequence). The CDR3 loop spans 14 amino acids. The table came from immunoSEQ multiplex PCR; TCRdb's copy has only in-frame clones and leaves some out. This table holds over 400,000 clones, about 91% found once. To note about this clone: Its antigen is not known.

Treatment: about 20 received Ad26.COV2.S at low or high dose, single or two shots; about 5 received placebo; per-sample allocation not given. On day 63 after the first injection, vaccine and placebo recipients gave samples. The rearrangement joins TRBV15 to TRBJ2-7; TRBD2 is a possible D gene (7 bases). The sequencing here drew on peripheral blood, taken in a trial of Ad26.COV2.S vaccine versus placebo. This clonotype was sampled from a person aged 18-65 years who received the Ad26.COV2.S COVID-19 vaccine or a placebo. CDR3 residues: CATSSKGGDYEQYV. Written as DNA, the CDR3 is TGTGCCACCAGCAGCAAGGGGGGGGACTACGAGCAGTACGTC.